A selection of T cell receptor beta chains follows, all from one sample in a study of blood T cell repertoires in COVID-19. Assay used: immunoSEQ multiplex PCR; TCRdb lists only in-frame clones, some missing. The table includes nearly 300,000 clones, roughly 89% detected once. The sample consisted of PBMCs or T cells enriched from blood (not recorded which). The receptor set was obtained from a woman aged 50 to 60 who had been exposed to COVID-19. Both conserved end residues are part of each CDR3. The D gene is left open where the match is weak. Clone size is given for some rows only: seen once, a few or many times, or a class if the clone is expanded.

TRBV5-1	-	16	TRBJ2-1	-	TGCGCCAGCAGCTTCCCCCCGGGAAGCTCCTACAATGAGCAGTTCTTC	CASSFPPGSSYNEQFF
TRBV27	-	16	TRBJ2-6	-	TGTGCCAGCAGAGTCCCCGGGGGATCTGGGGCCAACGTCCTGACTTTC	CASRVPGGSGANVLTF
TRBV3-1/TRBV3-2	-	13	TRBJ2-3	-	TGTGCCAGCAGCCAAATACCCCGGGATACGCAGTATTTT	CASSQIPRDTQYF
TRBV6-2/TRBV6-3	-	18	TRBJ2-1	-	TGTGCCAGCAGTTACGCGATAGGGAACAGGGTCTCCCGGGATGAGCAGTTCTTC	CASSYAIGNRVSRDEQFF
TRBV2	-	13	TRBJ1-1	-	TGTGCCAGCAGTATAGGGCAGGGGACTGAAGCTTTCTTT	CASSIGQGTEAFF
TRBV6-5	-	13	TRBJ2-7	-	TGTGCCAGCAGCAACAGGGTAACCTACGAGCAGTACTTC	CASSNRVTYEQYF
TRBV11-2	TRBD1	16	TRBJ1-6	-	TGTGCCAGCAGCAACCCAGGGGGTTCTAATAATTCACCCCTCCACTTT	CASSNPGGSNNSPLHF
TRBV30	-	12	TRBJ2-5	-	TGTGCCTGGGCGGGTCTCACGGAGACCCAGTACTTC	CAWAGLTETQYF
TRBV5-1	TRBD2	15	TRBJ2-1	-	TGCGCCAGCAGCTCTAGCGGTTCACCCTACAATGAGCAGTTCTTC	CASSSSGSPYNEQFF
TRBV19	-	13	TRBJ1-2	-	TGTGCCAGTAGTATGGCAGTTAACTATGGCTACACCTTC	CASSMAVNYGYTF
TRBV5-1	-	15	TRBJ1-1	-	TGCGCCAGCAGACTTCAGGGTCCCATGAACACTGAAGCTTTCTTT	CASRLQGPMNTEAFF
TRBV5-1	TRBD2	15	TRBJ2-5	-	TGCGCCAGCGGGGGCGGGACTAGCGTTTCGGAGACCCAGTACTTC	CASGGGTSVSETQYF
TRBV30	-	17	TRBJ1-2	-	TGTGCCTGGAGTGTACGGAGGTTAGCCCCCGGCCACTATGGCTACACCTTC	CAWSVRRLAPGHYGYTF
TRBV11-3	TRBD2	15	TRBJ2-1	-	TGTGCCAGCAGCTCTAGCGGGGGGATATACAATGAGCAGTTCTTC	CASSSSGGIYNEQFF
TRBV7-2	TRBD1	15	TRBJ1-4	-	TGTGCCAGCAGCCTACAGACAGGGACCATGAGTAAACTGTTTTTT	CASSLQTGTMSKLFF
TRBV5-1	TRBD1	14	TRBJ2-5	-	TGCGCCAGCAGGAGACAGGGGGCTCCGGAGACCCAGTACTTC	CASRRQGAPETQYF
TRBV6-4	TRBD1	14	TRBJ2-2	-	TGTGCCAGCAGCTGGGGACAGGGGACCGGGGAGCTGTTTTTT	CASSWGQGTGELFF
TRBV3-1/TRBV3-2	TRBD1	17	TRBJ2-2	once	TGTGCCAGCAGCCAAGTTTCAGGGGGCGCGTGGACCGGGGAGCTGTTTTTT	CASSQVSGGAWTGELFF
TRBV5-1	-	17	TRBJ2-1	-	TGCGCCAGCAGCTTGGTTTTTCTCGCGGGGCGGGAAAATGAGCAGTTCTTC	CASSLVFLAGRENEQFF
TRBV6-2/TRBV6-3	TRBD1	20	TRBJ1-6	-	TGTGCCAGCAGTTATGACGGGCGCGGACAGGGGACAACCTATAATTCACCCCTCCACTTT	CASSYDGRGQGTTYNSPLHF
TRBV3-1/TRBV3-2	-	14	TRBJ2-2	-	TGTGCCAGCAGCCAAGGGCTTCAGTTAGGGGAGCTGTTTTTT	CASSQGLQLGELFF
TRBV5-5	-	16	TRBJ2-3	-	TGTGCCAGCAGCTTGGGGGCCCTTTCTAGCACAGATACGCAGTATTTT	CASSLGALSSTDTQYF
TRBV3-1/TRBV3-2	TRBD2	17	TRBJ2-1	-	TGTGCCAGCAGCCAAGTCCAGCGGGGGGCCCCAACCAATGAGCAGTTCTTC	CASSQVQRGAPTNEQFF
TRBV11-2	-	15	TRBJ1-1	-	TGTGCCAGCAGCTTAGACCCAGGGTTGAGTGCTGAAGCTTTCTTT	CASSLDPGLSAEAFF
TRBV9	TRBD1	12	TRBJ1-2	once	TGTGCCAGCAGCACCCGGGACAGCGGCTACACCTTC	CASSTRDSGYTF
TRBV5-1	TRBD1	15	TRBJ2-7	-	TGCGCCAGCAGCTTGGAGGGACAGTATTCCTACGAGCAGTACTTC	CASSLEGQYSYEQYF
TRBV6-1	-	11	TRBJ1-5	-	TGTGCCAGCAGTGAAAAGCGGCCCCAGCATTTT	CASSEKRPQHF
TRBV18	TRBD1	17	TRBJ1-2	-	TGTGCCAGCTCACCCCGGTTTACAGGGGGCAGCGACTATGGCTACACCTTC	CASSPRFTGGSDYGYTF
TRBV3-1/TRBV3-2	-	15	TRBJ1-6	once	TGTGCCAGCAAAAACTCGGACAGCTTTAATTCACCCCTCCACTTT	CASKNSDSFNSPLHF
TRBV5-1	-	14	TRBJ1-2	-	TGCGCCAGCAGCCCGTCGACAGGACCCTATGGCTACACCTTC	CASSPSTGPYGYTF
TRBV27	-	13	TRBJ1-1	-	TGTGCCAGCAGACGCACTGGGGCGACTGAAGCTTTCTTT	CASRRTGATEAFF
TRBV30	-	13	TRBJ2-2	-	TGTGCCTGGAGCCCCAGTGTCCGCGGGGAGCTGTTTTTT	CAWSPSVRGELFF
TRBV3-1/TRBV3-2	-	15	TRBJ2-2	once	TGTGCCAGCAGCCAAGGTACGGGGAACACCGGGGAGCTGTTTTTT	CASSQGTGNTGELFF
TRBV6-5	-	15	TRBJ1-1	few	TGTGCCAGCAGTTACCAGGGTTTATCGAAAACTGAAGCTTTCTTT	CASSYQGLSKTEAFF
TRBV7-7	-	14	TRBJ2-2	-	TGTGCTAGCAGCTTAGGACAGTCCACCGGGGAGCTGTTTTTT	CASSLGQSTGELFF
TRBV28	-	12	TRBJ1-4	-	TGTGCCAGTTGCGCAACTAATGAAAAACTGTTTTTT	CASCATNEKLFF
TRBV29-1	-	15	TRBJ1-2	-	TGCAGCGTCGACCATTTTAGAGACAGACCTCTTGGCTACACCTTC	CSVDHFRDRPLGYTF
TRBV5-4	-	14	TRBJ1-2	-	TGTGCCAGCAGCTCCCTGACAGCTAACTATGGCTACACCTTC	CASSSLTANYGYTF
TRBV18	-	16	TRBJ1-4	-	TGTGCCAGCTCACCCTCAGGGGCTACAACTAATGAAAAACTGTTTTTT	CASSPSGATTNEKLFF
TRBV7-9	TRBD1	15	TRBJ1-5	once	TGTGCCAGCAGCTCGGGACAGGGTAGCAATCAGCCCCAGCATTTT	CASSSGQGSNQPQHF
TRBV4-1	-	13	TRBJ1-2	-	TGCGCCAGCAGTCCAACAGGGCGCGGCGGCTACACCTTC	CASSPTGRGGYTF
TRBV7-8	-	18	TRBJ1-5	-	TGTGCCAGCAGCTTAGCTTATGCTGCGTCAGGGAAACATCAGCCCCAGCATTTT	CASSLAYAASGKHQPQHF
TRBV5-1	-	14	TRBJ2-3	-	TGCGCCAGCAGCCGGAGGACCTCCTTGGATACGCAGTATTTT	CASSRRTSLDTQYF
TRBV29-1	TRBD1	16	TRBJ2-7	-	TGCAGCGTTGAACTATCCGACAGGGTAGGAGTCTACGAGCAGTACTTC	CSVELSDRVGVYEQYF
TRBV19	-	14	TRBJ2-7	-	TGTGCCAGTAGTATAGGGGGCCGCATCTACGAGCAGTACTTC	CASSIGGRIYEQYF
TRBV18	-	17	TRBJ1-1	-	TGTGCCAGCTCACCATCCTCGGGGGGGGCAGTAAGTACTGAAGCTTTCTTT	CASSPSSGGAVSTEAFF
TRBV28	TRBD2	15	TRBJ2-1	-	TGTGCCAGCAGTTTCAGAGTTTCGGGGGGTCATGAGCAGTTCTTC	CASSFRVSGGHEQFF
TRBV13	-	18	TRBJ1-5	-	TGTGCCAGCAGCTTATCCTTAGACAGGCCGAATAGCAATCAGCCCCAGCATTTT	CASSLSLDRPNSNQPQHF
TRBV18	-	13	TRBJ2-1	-	TGTGCCAGCTCACTTGGACAGTACAATGAGCAGTTCTTC	CASSLGQYNEQFF
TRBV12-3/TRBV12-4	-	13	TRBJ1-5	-	TGTGCCAGCAGTCCCTTTAGCAATCAGCCCCAGCATTTT	CASSPFSNQPQHF
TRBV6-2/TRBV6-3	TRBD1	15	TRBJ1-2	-	TGTGCCAGCAGTTACTCAGGACAGGGAATCTCTGGCTACACCTTC	CASSYSGQGISGYTF
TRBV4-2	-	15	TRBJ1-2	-	TGTGCCAGCAGCCAAGATACCACGGCGGCCTATGGCTACACCTTC	CASSQDTTAAYGYTF
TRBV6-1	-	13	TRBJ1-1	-	TGTGCCAGCAGTGAAGACCCTATTACTGAAGCTTTCTTT	CASSEDPITEAFF
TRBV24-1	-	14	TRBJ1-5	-	TGTGCCACCAGTGAGGTGGGGGGAGACCAGCCCCAGCATTTT	CATSEVGGDQPQHF
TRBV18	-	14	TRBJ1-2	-	TGTGCCAGCTCACAGGGGACTGCCGACTATGGCTACACCTTC	CASSQGTADYGYTF
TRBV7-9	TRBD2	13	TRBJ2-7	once	TGTGCCAGCAGCTTAAGCGGGGGATACGAGCAGTACTTC	CASSLSGGYEQYF
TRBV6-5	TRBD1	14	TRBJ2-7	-	TGTGCCAGCAGTTACGGGACAGGGGATGGCGAGCAGTACTTC	CASSYGTGDGEQYF
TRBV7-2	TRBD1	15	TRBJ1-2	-	TGTGCCAGCAGCTTAAGACAGGGATCTAACTATGGCTACACCTTC	CASSLRQGSNYGYTF
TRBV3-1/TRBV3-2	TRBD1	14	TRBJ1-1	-	TGTGCCAGCAGCCGCACAGGGGGCGGCACTGAAGCTTTCTTT	CASSRTGGGTEAFF